This T cell receptor beta chain is from a study of blood T cell repertoires in COVID-19 (dated by TCRdb to 2018 to 2021). With regard to the full study: Samples from collaborators originated in the United States, Italy and Spain and spanned both the acute and convalescent phases of COVID-19. The material from the prospective study consisted of cDNA or gDNA derived from T cells, B-cell-depleted T cells, or PBMCs. Subjects who had been exposed to COVID-19, were actively infected with it, or had recovered from it provided the deeply sampled blood TCRbeta repertoires that made up the dataset. The repertoires were made available in a free public database intended to serve as a resource for research on the immune response to SARS-CoV-2. Samples came from the ongoing ImmuneRACE study (first 160 participants) plus 1,254 subjects from 6 global collaborators. A de-identified subject ID, COVID-19 status, age in years and sex were almost always included in the sample metadata. Where available, HLA class I and class II types were taken from metadata supplied by the sample provider and were not determined by assay-based typing. Overall study outcomes, separate from this receptor: The quantity of clinical and demographic metadata differed by source and by participant and was supplied without curation.

A word on this clone: The antigen it recognizes is unknown. No base quality values were provided; no much bigger clone lies one nucleotide off.

The immunoSEQ Assay, a bias-controlled multiplex PCR, was used to amplify TCRbeta CDR3 regions from genomic DNA. The paper's processing steps were these. Nucleated cell counts per sample were estimated from amplification of reference gene primers within the assay. Sequence reads were collapsed and filtered to measure the absolute abundance of every unique TCRbeta CDR3 rearrangement. For each sample, productive Simpson clonality was calculated as the square root of Simpson's diversity index across productive rearrangements. Here the immuneACCESS table is served through TCRdb, limited to in-frame sequences with V and J called. Missing clones are a known gap in these copies; in checked studies unresolved V genes cover under half, and the rest lacks a known reason. Clonal size and the V and J genes are those of that table, whereas D and trimming came from the DNA. Present in this sample are approximately 170,000 clones, about four fifths of which were seen just once. About 10% of the sample is in the top ten clones.

The CDR3 runs 18 amino acids, cysteine and phenylalanine included. Kept here is only the CDR3 DNA, which spans 54 bases and is read in frame from base 1. Sequences SGHVS (CDR1) and FQNEAQ (CDR2) are obtained from the germline V gene. Trimming removed 1 base from V and 2 bases from J; the gene matches leave 9 bases unexplained. Collaborating institutions collected whole blood in K2EDTA tubes following their own protocols. For TCRbeta analysis, collaborators shipped samples in one of three forms: frozen whole blood, isolated PBMCs, or DNA extracted from either of those sample types. Sequencing was carried out using peripheral blood. This TCR was sampled from an elderly woman with active or convalescent COVID-19. The chain was built from TRBV7-8 and TRBJ2-1, with 9 bases aligning to TRBD1. CDR3 region: CASSLGTGANSPYNEQFF. Here is the DNA: TGTGCCAGCAGCTTAGGGACAGGGGCAAATAGCCCCTACAATGAGCAGTTCTTC.